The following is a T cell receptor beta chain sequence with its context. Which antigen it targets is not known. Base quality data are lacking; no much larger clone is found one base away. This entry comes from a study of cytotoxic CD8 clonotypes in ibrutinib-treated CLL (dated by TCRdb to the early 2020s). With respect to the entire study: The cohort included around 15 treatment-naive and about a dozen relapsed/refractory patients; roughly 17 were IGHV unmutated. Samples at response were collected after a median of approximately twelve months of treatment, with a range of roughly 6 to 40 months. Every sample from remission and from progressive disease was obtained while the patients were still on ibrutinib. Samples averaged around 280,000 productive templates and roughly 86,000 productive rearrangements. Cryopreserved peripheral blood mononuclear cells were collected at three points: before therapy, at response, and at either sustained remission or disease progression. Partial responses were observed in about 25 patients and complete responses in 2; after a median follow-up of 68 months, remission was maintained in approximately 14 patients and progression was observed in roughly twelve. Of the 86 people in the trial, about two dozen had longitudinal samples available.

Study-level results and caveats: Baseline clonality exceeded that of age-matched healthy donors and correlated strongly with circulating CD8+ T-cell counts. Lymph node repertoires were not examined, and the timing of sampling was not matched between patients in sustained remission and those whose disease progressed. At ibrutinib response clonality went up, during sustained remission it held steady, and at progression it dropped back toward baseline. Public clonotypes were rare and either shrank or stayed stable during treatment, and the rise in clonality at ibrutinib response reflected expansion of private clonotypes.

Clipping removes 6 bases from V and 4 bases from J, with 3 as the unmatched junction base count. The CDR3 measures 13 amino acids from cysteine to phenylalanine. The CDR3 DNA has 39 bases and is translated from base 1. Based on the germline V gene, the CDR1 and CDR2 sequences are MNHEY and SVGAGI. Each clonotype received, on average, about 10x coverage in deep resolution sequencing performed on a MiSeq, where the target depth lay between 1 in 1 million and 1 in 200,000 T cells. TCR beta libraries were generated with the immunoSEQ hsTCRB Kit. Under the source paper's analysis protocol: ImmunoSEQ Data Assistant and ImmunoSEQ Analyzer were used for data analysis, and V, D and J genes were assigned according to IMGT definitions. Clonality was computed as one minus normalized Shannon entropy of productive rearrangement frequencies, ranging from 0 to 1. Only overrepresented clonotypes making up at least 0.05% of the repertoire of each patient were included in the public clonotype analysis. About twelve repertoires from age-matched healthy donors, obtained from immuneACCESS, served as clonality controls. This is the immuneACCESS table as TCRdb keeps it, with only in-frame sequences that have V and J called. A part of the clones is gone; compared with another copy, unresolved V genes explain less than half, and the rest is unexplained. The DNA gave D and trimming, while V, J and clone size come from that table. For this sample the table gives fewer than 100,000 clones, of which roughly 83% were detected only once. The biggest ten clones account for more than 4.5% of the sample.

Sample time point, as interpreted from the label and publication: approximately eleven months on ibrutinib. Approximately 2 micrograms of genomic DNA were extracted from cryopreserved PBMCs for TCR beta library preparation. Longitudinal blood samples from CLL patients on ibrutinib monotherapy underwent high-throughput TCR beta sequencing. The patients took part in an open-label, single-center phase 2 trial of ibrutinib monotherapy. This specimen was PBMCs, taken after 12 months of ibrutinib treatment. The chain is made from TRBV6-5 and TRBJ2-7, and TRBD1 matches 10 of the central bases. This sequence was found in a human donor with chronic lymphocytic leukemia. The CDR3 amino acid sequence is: CASSRDRGYEQYF. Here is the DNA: TGTGCCAGCAGCCGGGACAGGGGATACGAGCAGTACTTC.